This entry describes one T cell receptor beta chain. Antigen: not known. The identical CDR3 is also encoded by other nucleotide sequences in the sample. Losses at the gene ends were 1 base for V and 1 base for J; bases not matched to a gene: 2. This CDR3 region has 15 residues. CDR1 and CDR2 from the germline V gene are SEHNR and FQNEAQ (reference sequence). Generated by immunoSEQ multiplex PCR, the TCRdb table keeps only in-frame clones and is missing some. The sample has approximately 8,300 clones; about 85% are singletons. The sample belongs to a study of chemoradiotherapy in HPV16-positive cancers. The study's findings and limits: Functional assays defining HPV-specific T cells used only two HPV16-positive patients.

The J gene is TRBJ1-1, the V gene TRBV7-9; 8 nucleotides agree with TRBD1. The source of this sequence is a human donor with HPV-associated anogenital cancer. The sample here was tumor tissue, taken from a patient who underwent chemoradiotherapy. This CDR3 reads CASSLGQGANTEAFF. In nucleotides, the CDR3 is TGTGCCAGCAGCTTAGGGCAGGGGGCGAACACTGAAGCTTTCTTT.